This T cell receptor (beta chain) appears in the sequencing data of a study of T cell repertoires in cytomegalovirus infection (dated by TCRdb to the late 2010s). Study-level background: Recently identified HLA-C-restricted CMV epitopes, whose presentation resists viral immunomodulation, were targeted by peptide stimulations together with well-studied HLA-B-restricted epitopes. The HLA type of each donor mattered for the analysis, because public TCR beta signatures pointed to carriage of CMV infection along with the matching HLA type.

From V the trimming removes 8 bases and from J it removes 7 bases, while the gene matches leave 14 bases of the junction unaccounted for. From cysteine to phenylalanine, the CDR3 is 15 amino acids long. The only DNA kept is the CDR3, 45 bases in frame from the first base. According to the study, the label for this sample's treatment or condition signals: in vitro stimulation with specific CMV peptide epitopes to enrich CMV-specific T cells. Study-level results and caveats: Cumulative frequency of public TCR beta family members discriminated carriers of CMV infection plus the relevant HLA type in this cohort and an independent 352-donor cohort. The ex vivo response was dominated by HLA-C-restricted CMV-specific TCR beta clonotypes, which also provided the single most frequent clonotype in two of eight donors.

This clonotype was observed a few times. Its antigen is still unknown. Base qualities are not recorded, but no much larger clone differs from it by a single base. Sequencing used an Illumina HiSeq 1500. TCRdb reran the public reads through fastp at Q25 and MiXCR, keeping productive beta chains. A single entry per CDR3 protein holds the most common genes and DNA from its merged rows. In this sample the table shows approximately 590,000 distinct CDR3 sequences, about 40% of which occur a single time. The ten largest clones represent around 50% of the sample. This TCR was recovered from a human donor in good health (CMV status not recorded). Some clones in this sample may be carry-over from other donors' samples. The material sequenced was cultured PBMCs, taken from culture after CMV antigen stimulation. The rearrangement combines TRBV12-3 or TRBV12-4 with TRBJ1-2; 9 bases in the middle match TRBD1. In nucleotide form, the sequence is TGTGCCAGCCGGGGATTATGGGACAGGGAAGGTGGCTACACCTTC. The translation is CASRGLWDREGGYTF.